Listed below are T cell receptor beta chains from one sample, sequenced in a study of blood T cell repertoires in COVID-19. Assay: immunoSEQ multiplex PCR; the TCRdb copy retains only in-frame clones and omits some. Of about 250,000 clones in the sample, about 84% were seen once. What was sequenced was peripheral blood. These receptor sequences come from an elderly woman with acute or convalescent COVID-19. CDR3s include the opening cysteine and the closing phenylalanine or tryptophan. D genes are given only for firm matches. Clone size appears in some rows only: once, few, many, or a class for an expanded clone.

v_call,j_call,d_call,clone_size,cdr3_aa,cdr3_nt
TRBV9,TRBJ2-3,.,few,CASSVGPPGGTDTQYF,TGTGCCAGCAGCGTAGGACCTCCAGGGGGCACAGATACGCAGTATTTT
TRBV29-1,TRBJ2-1,TRBD2,.,CSVGVTSGREQFF,TGCAGCGTTGGGGTGACTAGCGGGAGGGAGCAGTTCTTC
TRBV10-3,TRBJ2-7,TRBD2,.,CAISGSGTSGAGEQYF,TGTGCCATCAGTGGATCAGGGACTAGCGGGGCCGGCGAGCAGTACTTC
TRBV9,TRBJ2-1,.,.,CASSVADGSGQFF,TGTGCCAGCAGCGTAGCAGACGGGAGTGGTCAGTTCTTC
TRBV6-5,TRBJ1-6,.,.,CASTKRGVSSPLHF,TGTGCCAGCACCAAACGGGGGGTTTCTTCACCCCTCCACTTT
TRBV7-2,TRBJ2-5,TRBD2,once,CASSLASGVQETQYF,TGTGCCAGCAGCTTGGCTAGCGGGGTCCAAGAGACCCAGTACTTC
TRBV6-6,TRBJ1-5,.,.,CASSPTGWGRTYSNQPQHF,TGTGCCAGCAGTCCGACAGGATGGGGAAGGACCTATAGCAATCAGCCCCAGCATTTT
TRBV19,TRBJ2-1,TRBD2,.,CASSTLLGSGRKNEQFF,TGTGCCAGTAGTACCCTCCTCGGTAGCGGGAGAAAAAATGAGCAGTTCTTC
TRBV6-5,TRBJ2-7,.,.,CASSQRTSNPGEQYF,TGTGCCAGCAGTCAGAGGACAAGCAACCCTGGGGAGCAGTACTTC
TRBV6-5,TRBJ1-1,.,.,CASRTPGTEAFF,TGTGCCAGCAGGACCCCAGGGACTGAAGCTTTCTTT
TRBV30,TRBJ2-4,TRBD2,.,CAWSAMAGEILAKNIQYF,TGTGCCTGGAGTGCTATGGCGGGAGAGATTCTAGCCAAAAACATTCAGTACTTC
TRBV5-4,TRBJ2-5,TRBD2,.,CASSRGLAGAQETQYF,TGTGCCAGCAGCCGCGGACTAGCGGGAGCTCAGGAGACCCAGTACTTC
TRBV11-2,TRBJ1-1,.,.,CASSLGGGVGAFF,TGTGCCAGCAGCTTAGGTGGAGGAGTCGGGGCTTTCTTT
TRBV18,TRBJ1-1,.,.,CASSPFSARNTEAFF,TGTGCCAGCTCACCCTTCAGTGCAAGGAACACTGAAGCTTTCTTT
TRBV7-2,TRBJ2-7,.,.,CASSLHRSGEQYF,TGTGCCAGCAGCTTACATAGATCGGGGGAGCAGTACTTC
TRBV19,TRBJ1-2,TRBD1,.,CASSPQGIGYGYTF,TGTGCCAGTAGCCCACAGGGGATTGGATATGGCTACACCTTC
TRBV28,TRBJ2-2,TRBD2,few,CASSLRLAGPNTGELFF,TGTGCCAGCAGTTTAAGGCTAGCGGGACCTAACACCGGGGAGCTGTTTTTT
TRBV19,TRBJ1-2,TRBD1,.,CASIGTGLWEGYTF,TGTGCCTCCATCGGGACAGGCCTGTGGGAGGGCTACACCTTC
TRBV14,TRBJ2-1,TRBD2,once,CASSLGSSGSYNEQFF,TGTGCCAGCAGCCTGGGTTCTAGCGGCTCCTACAATGAGCAGTTCTTC
TRBV28,TRBJ1-1,TRBD1,.,CASSLLDRADTEAFF,TGTGCCAGCAGTTTGCTAGACAGGGCGGACACTGAAGCTTTCTTT
TRBV10-3,TRBJ1-5,.,.,CAISESGGHQPQHF,TGTGCCATCAGTGAGTCGGGGGGACATCAGCCCCAGCATTTT
TRBV19,TRBJ1-4,.,once,CATRPAKGLHLNEKLFF,TGTGCCACCCGCCCAGCCAAGGGACTTCACCTAAATGAAAAACTGTTTTTT
TRBV6-1,TRBJ2-1,.,.,CASSFPGGSHEQFF,TGTGCCAGCAGTTTCCCCGGAGGTAGCCATGAGCAGTTCTTC
TRBV5-1,TRBJ2-5,TRBD2,.,CASRGQGGETQYF,TGCGCCAGCAGGGGCCAGGGAGGGGAGACCCAGTACTTC
TRBV28,TRBJ2-3,.,few,CASSLSRAGDTQYF,TGTGCCAGCAGTTTGTCCCGTGCGGGTGATACGCAGTATTTT
TRBV6-6,TRBJ1-4,.,.,CASRIRGNNEKLFF,TGTGCCAGCAGAATCAGGGGAAATAATGAAAAACTGTTTTTT
TRBV28,TRBJ2-7,.,.,CASSLSLAPYEQYF,TGTGCCAGCAGTTTATCACTAGCCCCCTACGAGCAGTACTTC
TRBV7-2,TRBJ1-4,TRBD1,.,CASSPGQGVEKLFF,TGTGCCAGCAGCCCGGGACAGGGTGTTGAAAAACTGTTTTTT
TRBV28,TRBJ2-7,TRBD2,many,CASRTGTSGVYEQYF,TGTGCCAGCAGAACTGGGACTAGCGGTGTCTACGAGCAGTACTTC
TRBV19,TRBJ2-7,TRBD2,few,CASSIRLAGNEQYF,TGTGCCAGTAGTATCAGACTAGCGGGGAATGAGCAGTACTTC
TRBV5-1,TRBJ1-2,TRBD1,.,CASSLGTGSNYGYTF,TGCGCCAGCAGCCTGGGGACAGGGAGCAACTATGGCTACACCTTC
TRBV4-2,TRBJ2-2,.,once,CASSQDHSDTGELFF,TGTGCCAGCAGCCAAGATCACTCGGACACCGGGGAGCTGTTTTTT
TRBV18,TRBJ2-1,TRBD2,.,CASSPTSGRNEQFF,TGTGCCAGCTCACCAACTAGCGGGAGGAATGAGCAGTTCTTC
TRBV3-1/TRBV3-2,TRBJ2-7,TRBD2,.,CASSNGVLTGGDEQYF,TGTGCCAGCAGCAACGGGGTTCTGACCGGGGGGGACGAGCAGTACTTC
TRBV5-1,TRBJ2-3,TRBD2,.,CASSWIAGGPISTDTQYF,TGCGCCAGCAGCTGGATAGCGGGAGGGCCTATTAGCACAGATACGCAGTATTTT
TRBV5-8,TRBJ1-2,.,once,CASNRWQGGGYTF,TGTGCCAGCAACCGATGGCAGGGCGGTGGCTACACCTTC
TRBV6-1,TRBJ2-4,TRBD1,once,CASSDRQGAKNIQYF,TGTGCCAGCAGTGACCGACAGGGGGCAAAAAACATTCAGTACTTC
TRBV19,TRBJ2-4,TRBD1,.,CASSPTGSKNIQYF,TGTGCCAGTAGTCCGACAGGGTCCAAAAACATTCAGTACTTC
TRBV5-1,TRBJ2-5,.,.,CASSLQPGNREGAQYF,TGCGCCAGCAGCCTCCAACCAGGAAACCGTGAAGGGGCCCAGTACTTC
TRBV3-1/TRBV3-2,TRBJ1-4,TRBD1,few,CASRRGQGSTNEKLFF,TGTGCCAGCAGGAGAGGACAGGGCTCGACTAATGAAAAACTGTTTTTT
TRBV6-4,TRBJ2-7,TRBD2,.,CASSDFQRVGPGLADEQYF,TGTGCCAGCAGTGACTTCCAACGCGTCGGACCGGGACTAGCGGACGAGCAGTACTTC
TRBV28,TRBJ2-5,.,.,CASSLSDWTRETQYF,TGTGCCAGCAGCCTTTCGGACTGGACGAGGGAGACCCAGTACTTC
TRBV2,TRBJ2-5,.,.,CASLDRSKETQYF,TGTGCCAGCCTTGACAGGTCAAAAGAGACCCAGTACTTC
TRBV27,TRBJ2-5,.,once,CASSYHRTQETQYF,TGTGCCAGCAGCTATCACAGGACACAAGAGACCCAGTACTTC
TRBV5-1,TRBJ2-3,TRBD2,.,CASSEGLAGETQYF,TGCGCCAGCAGCGAGGGACTAGCGGGGGAGACGCAGTATTTT